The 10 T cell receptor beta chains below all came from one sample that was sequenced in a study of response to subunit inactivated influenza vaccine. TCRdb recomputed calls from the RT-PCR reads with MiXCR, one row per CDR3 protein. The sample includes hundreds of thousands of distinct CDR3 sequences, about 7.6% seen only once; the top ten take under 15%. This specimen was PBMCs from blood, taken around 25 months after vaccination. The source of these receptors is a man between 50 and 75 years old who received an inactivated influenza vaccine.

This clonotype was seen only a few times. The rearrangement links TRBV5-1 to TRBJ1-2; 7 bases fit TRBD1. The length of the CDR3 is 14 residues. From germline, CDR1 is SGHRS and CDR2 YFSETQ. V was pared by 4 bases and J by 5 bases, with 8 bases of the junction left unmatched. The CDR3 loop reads CASSRDRNLYGYTF. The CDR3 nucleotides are TGCGCCAGCAGCCGGGACAGAAATCTTTATGGCTACACCTTC.

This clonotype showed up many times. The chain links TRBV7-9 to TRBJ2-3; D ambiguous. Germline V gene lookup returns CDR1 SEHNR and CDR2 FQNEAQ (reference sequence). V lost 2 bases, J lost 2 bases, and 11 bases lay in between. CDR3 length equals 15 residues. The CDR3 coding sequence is TGTGCCAGCAGCTTATTCCAGCTAATCACAGATACGCAGTATTTT. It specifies CASSLFQLITDTQYF.

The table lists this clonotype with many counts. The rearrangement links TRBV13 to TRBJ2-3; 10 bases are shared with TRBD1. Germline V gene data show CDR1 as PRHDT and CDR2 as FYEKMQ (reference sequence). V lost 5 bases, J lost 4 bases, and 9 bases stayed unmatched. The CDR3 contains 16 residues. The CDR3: CASSPQTGGFSDTQYF. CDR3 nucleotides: TGTGCCAGCAGCCCACAGACAGGGGGCTTTTCAGATACGCAGTATTTT.

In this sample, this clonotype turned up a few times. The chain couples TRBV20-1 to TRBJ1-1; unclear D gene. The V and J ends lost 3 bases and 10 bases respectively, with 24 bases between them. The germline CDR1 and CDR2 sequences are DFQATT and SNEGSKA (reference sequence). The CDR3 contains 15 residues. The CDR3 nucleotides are TGCAGTGCTAGTGGGTCAACTCAGCCCCTCGACTCAGCTTTCTTT. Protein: CSASGSTQPLDSAFF.

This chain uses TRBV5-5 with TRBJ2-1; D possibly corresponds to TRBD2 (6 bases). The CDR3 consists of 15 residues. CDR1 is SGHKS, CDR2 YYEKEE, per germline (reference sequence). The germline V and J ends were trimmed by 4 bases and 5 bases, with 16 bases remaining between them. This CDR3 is CASSRGGTDNNEQFF. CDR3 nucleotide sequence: TGTGCCAGCAGCCGTGGGGGGACCGATAACAATGAGCAGTTCTTC.

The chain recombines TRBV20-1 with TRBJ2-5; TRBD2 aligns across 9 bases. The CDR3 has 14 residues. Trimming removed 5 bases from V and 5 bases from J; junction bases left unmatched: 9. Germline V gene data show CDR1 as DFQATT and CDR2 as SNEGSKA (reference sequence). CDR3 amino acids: CSAGLAGLGETQYF. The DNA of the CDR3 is TGCAGTGCTGGCCTAGCGGGATTGGGGGAGACCCAGTACTTC.

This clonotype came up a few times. The CDR3 DNA reads TGTGCCAGCAGTTCCACGGCGGCATCCCAAGAGACCCAGTACTTC. Amino acids: CASSSTAASQETQYF. This chain joins TRBV28 and TRBJ2-5; D unresolved. With 4 bases removed from V and 1 base from J, the gap between germline ends came to 13 bases. Looked up from germline, CDR1 is MDHEN and CDR2 is SYDVKM. The CDR3 runs to 15 residues. Filled out from reference TRBV28 and TRBJ2-5, the complete variable domain reads DVKVTQSSRYLVKRTGEKVFLECVQDMDHENMFWYRQDPGLGLRLIYFSYDVKMKEKGDIPEGYSVSREKKERFSLILESASTNQTSMYLCASSSTAASQETQYFGPGTRLLVL.

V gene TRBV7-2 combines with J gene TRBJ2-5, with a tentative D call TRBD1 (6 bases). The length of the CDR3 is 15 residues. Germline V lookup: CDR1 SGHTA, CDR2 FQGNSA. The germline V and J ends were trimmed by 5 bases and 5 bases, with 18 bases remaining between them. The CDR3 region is CASSKREVRGETQYF. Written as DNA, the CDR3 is TGTGCCAGCAGCAAACGCGAGGTCAGGGGTGAGACCCAGTACTTC.

CDR3 protein: CASGRDGQTGNTIYF. The DNA for the CDR3 is TGTGCCAGCGGGCGGGACGGCCAGACTGGAAACACCATATATTTT. The J gene is TRBJ1-3, the V gene TRBV12-3 or TRBV12-4; tentatively, D is TRBD1 (5 bases). The CDR3 is 15 amino acids. Trimming stripped 8 bases from V and 2 bases from J, with 16 bases between.

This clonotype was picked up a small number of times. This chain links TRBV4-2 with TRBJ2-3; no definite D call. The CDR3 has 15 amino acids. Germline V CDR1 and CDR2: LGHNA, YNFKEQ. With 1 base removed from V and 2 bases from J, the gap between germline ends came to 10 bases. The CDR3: CASSQAISNTDTQYF. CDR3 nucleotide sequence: TGTGCCAGCAGCCAAGCAATCTCTAACACAGATACGCAGTATTTT.